This T cell receptor (beta chain) was observed in a study of blood T cells in healthy people across ages. Regarding the study as a whole: Because sorting was not performed, PBMCs prevented conclusive naive versus antigen-experienced comparison.

The CDR3 runs 14 residues. CDR1 is SGHDN, CDR2 FVKESK, per germline. Trimming removed 1 base from V and 8 bases from J, with 12 bases in between. This clonotype has a count of ten or more. What it binds is unknown. It was with a sample-barcoded 5' primer and a J-beta primer mix that a second PCR of about 6 to 12 cycles was run. Each CDR3 protein gets one entry after TCRdb re-called the 5' RACE reads with MiXCR. The sample carries 800,000 to 950,000 distinct CDR3 sequences, about 37% recorded once. The sequencing sample was made of blood. The receptor comes from a man aged 18 to 29 in good health. This chain links TRBV14 with TRBJ2-1, with D maybe TRBD1 (6 bases). CDR3 coding DNA: TGTGCCAGCAGCCAAGTGAACAGGGCGTATGAGCAGTTCTTC. Protein: CASSQVNRAYEQFF.